The 29 T cell receptor beta chains presented below share a single source sample, sequenced in a study of blood T cell repertoires in COVID-19. The method was immunoSEQ multiplex PCR; TCRdb's version includes in-frame clones alone and lacks a portion of them. Of about 170,000 clones in the sample, over 75% are singletons; the top ten hold roughly 0.8%. The sample comprised PBMCs or T cells enriched from blood (not recorded which). The receptors here all came from a woman younger than 35 who had recovered from COVID-19.

The rearrangement joins TRBV28 to TRBJ1-2; D is unclear. The germline gives CDR1 MDHEN, CDR2 SYDVKM. CDR3 size: 13 residues. V lost 7 bases and J lost 5, with 14 bases in between. DNA of the CDR3: TGTGCCAGCACGGAGCTTACAAATTATGGCTACACCTTC. As protein: CASTELTNYGYTF.

The rearrangement links TRBV15 to TRBJ2-1; tentative D call: TRBD2 (6 bases). The germline V gene encodes CDR1 LNHNV and CDR2 YYDKDF (reference sequence). This CDR3 region has 18 residues. With 0 bases removed from V and 3 bases from J, the gap between germline ends came to 18 bases. This CDR3 is CATSRDLGGTDYYNEQFF. CDR3 nucleotide sequence: TGTGCCACCAGCAGAGATCTCGGGGGTACGGATTACTACAATGAGCAGTTCTTC.

The chain is built from TRBV6-2 or TRBV6-3 and TRBJ2-1, with a tentative D call TRBD2 (6 bases). Between the trimmed V and J ends, which lost 2 bases and 7 bases, there was a span of 12 bases. The CDR3 spans 14 residues. Germline V lookup: CDR1 MNHEY, CDR2 SVGEGT. CDR3 amino acids: CASSYTGEANEQFF. CDR3 bases: TGTGCCAGCAGTTACACGGGAGAGGCGAATGAGCAGTTCTTC.

The V and J genes are TRBV6-5 and TRBJ2-1; a weak D match, TRBD2 (6 bases). Trimming shortened V by 6 bases and J by 0 bases, and 9 bases separated the two germline ends. In germline, CDR1 is MNHEY, CDR2 SVGAGI. This CDR3 has 14 amino acids. CDR3 coding DNA: TGTGCCAGCAGCGCGGGAAGCTCCTACAATGAGCAGTTCTTC. The encoded protein is CASSAGSSYNEQFF.

The count of this clone is one. The chain combines TRBV27 with TRBJ2-2, with D possibly matching TRBD2 (6 bases). The germline CDR1 and CDR2 sequences are MNHEY and SMNVEV (reference sequence). V lost 8 bases and J lost 3, with 19 bases in between. The CDR3 loop spans 16 amino acids. CDR3 protein: CASGKRAGRDTGELFF. CDR3 DNA sequence: TGTGCCAGCGGTAAAAGGGCGGGAAGGGACACCGGGGAGCTGTTTTTT.

Here the CDR3 reads CAWSVLSTGELFF. As DNA, the CDR3 is TGTGCCTGGAGTGTACTCTCCACCGGGGAGCTGTTTTTT. The V call is TRBV30, the J call TRBJ2-2, with no clear D. CDR1 GTSNPN and CDR2 SVGIG come from the germline V gene (reference sequence). CDR3 length: 13 residues. V was cut by 0 bases and J by 4 bases, with 6 bases left in between.

This clone occurred once. This chain connects TRBV23-1 to TRBJ2-3, with 7 bases identical to TRBD1. TRBV23-1 is an open reading frame, and its role is uncertain. There are 13 residues in the CDR3. Unmatched junction bases numbered 12, after V lost 3 bases and J lost 15 bases. The DNA of the CDR3 is TGCGCCAGCAGTCACCCCGGGACAGCGAGCGGATATTTT. Translated: CASSHPGTASGYF.

The rearrangement uses TRBV4-1 and TRBJ1-2, with D possibly TRBD1 on 5 matching bases. Trimming shortened V by 8 bases and J by 4 bases, and 14 bases separated the two germline ends. The CDR3 consists of 13 residues. The germline gives CDR1 MGHRA, CDR2 YSYEKL. The CDR3 bases are TGCGCCAGCCAGGGTACTGATGGCTATGGCTACACCTTC. It translates to CASQGTDGYGYTF.

This clone has just one count. The rearrangement uses TRBV9 and TRBJ1-2; 10 nucleotides align to TRBD1. The CDR3 consists of 20 residues. CDR1 is SGDLS, CDR2 YYNGEE, per germline. Trimming at V came to 7 bases and at J to 5 bases, leaving 26 bases not matched to a gene. CDR3 DNA: TGTGCCAGCGCTAAGTCGACCGAGACTTTTAGACAGGGGGCTGGTTATGGCTACACCTTC. Translating it yields CASAKSTETFRQGAGYGYTF.

This clone was recorded once. The rearrangement joins TRBV18 to TRBJ2-1; 7 nucleotides agree with TRBD2. Germline V CDR1 and CDR2: KGHSH, LQKENI. This CDR3 has 16 residues. J was trimmed by 8 bases and V by 2 bases; bases with no gene match: 12. The CDR3 nucleotides are TGTGCCAGCTCACCAGGGACTACCCCCTCGTGGGATGAGCAGTTCTTC. Protein: CASSPGTTPSWDEQFF. Together with reference TRBV18 and TRBJ2-1, the CDR3 gives the full variable domain: NAGVMQNPRHLVRRRGQEARLRCSPMKGHSHVYWYRQLPEEGLKFMVYLQKENIIDESGMPKERFSAEFPKEGPSILRIQQVVRGDSAAYFCASSPGTTPSWDEQFFGPGTRLTVL.

The gene calls are TRBV18 and TRBJ1-2; 7 nucleotides match TRBD1. The CDR3 contains 14 residues. The ends lost 6 bases at V and 4 bases at J; junction bases unmatched: 8. Per germline, CDR1 KGHSH and CDR2 LQKENI. The CDR3: CASSHDRDVYGYTF. The CDR3 DNA reads as TGTGCCAGCTCGCACGACAGGGATGTCTATGGCTACACCTTC.

This clone was seen only once. The chain is built from TRBV28 and TRBJ2-1, with 7 bases aligning to TRBD1. CDR3 length equals 19 residues. The junction had 20 bases not matched to a gene; V was cut back by 0 bases and J by 9 bases. The V gene's germline CDR1 is MDHEN and CDR2 SYDVKM. The CDR3 here is CASSLWATGSLGSVGEQFF. The CDR3 DNA is TGTGCCAGCAGTTTATGGGCGACAGGGTCCCTGGGGTCTGTAGGTGAGCAGTTCTTC. The full variable domain, with the rest looked up from reference TRBV28 and TRBJ2-1, is DVKVTQSSRYLVKRTGEKVFLECVQDMDHENMFWYRQDPGLGLRLIYFSYDVKMKEKGDIPEGYSVSREKKERFSLILESASTNQTSMYLCASSLWATGSLGSVGEQFFGPGTRLTVL.

The chain has TRBV7-9 and TRBJ1-5; TRBD1 matches 11 bases. The CDR3 runs 14 residues. The germline V gene encodes CDR1 SEHNR and CDR2 FQNEAQ (reference sequence). With 4 bases clipped from V and 4 bases from J, the junction kept 0 bases outside the gene matches. The CDR3 bases are TGTGCCAGCAGCTGGGACAGGGGGAATCAGCCCCAGCATTTT. Translation: CASSWDRGNQPQHF.

The J gene is TRBJ2-7, the V gene TRBV7-2; TRBD2 aligns across 11 bases. The V segment lost 5 bases and the J segment 3 bases; nucleotides outside the gene matches: 6. CDR1 and CDR2 (germline): SGHTA, FQGNSA. This CDR3 has 15 amino acids. The CDR3, as DNA: TGTGCCAGCAGCGGGACCGGGACTAGCGGCTACGAGCAGTACTTC. It translates to CASSGTGTSGYEQYF. Complete variable domain (other parts from reference TRBV7-2 and TRBJ2-7): GAGVSQSPSNKVTEKGKDVELRCDPISGHTALYWYRQSLGQGLEFLIYFQGNSAPDKSGLPSDRFSAERTGGSVSTLTIQRTQQEDSAVYLCASSGTGTSGYEQYFGPGTRLTVT.

The genes are TRBV28 and TRBJ2-7; 12 bases are shared with TRBD2. Germline V lookup: CDR1 MDHEN, CDR2 SYDVKM. With V trimmed by 4 bases and J by 8 bases, 3 bases remained unmatched. The CDR3 runs to 13 residues. CDR3 in DNA: TGTGCCAGCAGTTCCCTAGCGGGAGGGAAGCAGTACTTC. Its translation: CASSSLAGGKQYF.

The genes are TRBV6-1 and TRBJ1-6; D is uncertain. Trimming stripped 1 base from V and 10 bases from J, with 17 bases between. This CDR3 is 16 amino acids long. Germline assignment: CDR1 MNHNS and CDR2 SASEGT. The CDR3 protein is CASSEVHNLGWSPLHF. The CDR3 coding sequence is TGTGCCAGCAGTGAAGTCCACAACCTAGGCTGGTCACCCCTCCACTTT.

This chain uses TRBV13 with TRBJ2-2; no reliable D call. The CDR3 has 12 amino acids. CDR1 and CDR2 from the germline V gene are PRHDT and FYEKMQ (reference sequence). Trimming pared 5 bases from V and 6 bases from J, leaving 7 bases between. The chain's CDR3 is CASSPGSGELFF. In nucleotides, the CDR3 is TGTGCCAGCAGCCCCGGGTCCGGGGAGCTGTTTTTT.

V usage is TRBV27 and J usage is TRBJ1-1; D perhaps matches TRBD1 (6 bases). Germline V gene lookup returns CDR1 MNHEY and CDR2 SMNVEV (reference sequence). Trimming took off 4 bases at V and 3 bases at J, with 18 bases between the two ends. The CDR3 spans 16 residues. The CDR3: CASSSYLQGRDTEAFF. CDR3 coding DNA: TGTGCCAGCAGTTCCTACTTGCAGGGGAGGGACACTGAAGCTTTCTTT.

The chain carries TRBV18 and TRBJ2-7; 16 nucleotides match TRBD2. This CDR3 has 17 amino acids. Germline V gene data show CDR1 as KGHSH and CDR2 as LQKENI. The junction had 6 bases not matched to a gene; V was cut back by 4 bases and J by 3 bases. CDR3 bases: TGTGCCAGCTCACAAACGGGACTAGCGGGAGGGAACTACGAGCAGTACTTC. This translates into CASSQTGLAGGNYEQYF.

CDR3 residues: CASSGSQPAGAYNEQFF. As DNA, the CDR3 is TGTGCCAGCAGTGGATCTCAGCCGGCGGGAGCATACAATGAGCAGTTCTTC. The chain carries TRBV6-6 and TRBJ2-1; 7 bases are a match to TRBD2. Germline trimming cut 5 bases from V and 4 bases from J; bases unmatched to any gene: 14. The CDR3 totals 17 residues. Germline CDR1 reads MNHNY; CDR2 reads SVGAGI (reference sequence).

On this clone: Sequence at one end of the junction differs from germline and may be a read error. This chain joins TRBV15 and TRBJ1-6; 7 bases are a match to TRBD1. CDR3 size: 14 residues. CDR1 and CDR2 from the germline V gene are LNHNV and YYDKDF (reference sequence). The CDR3 loop reads CATSGGQLNSPLHF. CDR3 coding DNA: TGTGCCACCAGCGGGGGACAGCTTAATTCGCCCCTCCACTTT.

The chain links TRBV5-1 to TRBJ2-1; no reliable D call. Germline V gives CDR1 SGHRS, CDR2 YFSETQ. The V gene lost 2 bases and the J gene lost 0 bases, with 9 bases spanning the gap. This CDR3 contains 15 residues. The DNA for the CDR3 is TGCGCCAGCAGCTTAAGTAGTAGCTCCTACAATGAGCAGTTCTTC. This translates into CASSLSSSSYNEQFF.

The gene calls are TRBV27 and TRBJ2-2; TRBD2 aligns across 11 bases. Germline V gene lookup returns CDR1 MNHEY and CDR2 SMNVEV (reference sequence). V was clipped by 2 bases and J by 8 bases; unmatched bases: 4. This CDR3 spans 15 amino acids. CDR3 sequence: CASSLLAGGSGELFF. The DNA of the CDR3 is TGTGCCAGCAGTTTACTAGCGGGAGGATCAGGGGAGCTGTTTTTT.

This chain uses TRBV1 with TRBJ2-7; the table names TRBD2, a call not compared with the DNA. TRBV1 is recorded as a pseudogene. The CDR3 spans 13 residues. CDR3: CTSSQGRDGPQYF. CDR3 DNA sequence: TGCACCAGCAGCCAAGGGCGGGACGGGCCACAGTACTTC.

This rearrangement joins TRBV6-5 to TRBJ2-1; TRBD2 matches at 7 bases. Germline V CDR1 and CDR2: MNHEY, SVGAGI. The ends lost 6 bases at V and 4 bases at J; junction bases unmatched: 9. The CDR3 loop spans 15 amino acids. DNA of the CDR3: TGTGCCAGCAGCGAGACGGGAGGCCTTTACAATGAGCAGTTCTTC. It encodes CASSETGGLYNEQFF.

The genes are TRBV28 and TRBJ1-4; no definite D call. From germline, CDR1 is MDHEN and CDR2 SYDVKM. Trimming stripped 2 bases from V and 6 bases from J, with 10 bases between. The CDR3 loop spans 14 amino acids. CDR3: CASSLIGRDEKLFF. As DNA, the CDR3 is TGTGCCAGCAGTTTAATTGGGAGGGATGAAAAACTGTTTTTT.

The rearrangement joins TRBV12-5 to TRBJ1-3; D not resolved. There are 13 residues in the CDR3. Germline values: CDR1 LGHNT, CDR2 FRNRAP. V dropped 6 bases and J dropped 8 bases, with 14 bases sitting between them. CDR3 sequence reads: CASGHPLRDTIYF. The CDR3 nucleotides read TGTGCTAGTGGCCACCCGTTGAGGGACACCATATATTTT. Drawing the rest from reference TRBV12-5 and TRBJ1-3, the complete variable domain is DARVTQTPRHKVTEMGQEVTMRCQPILGHNTVFWYRQTMMQGLELLAYFRNRAPLDDSGMPKDRFSAEMPDATLATLKIQPSEPRDSAVYFCASGHPLRDTIYFGEGSWLTVV.

CDR3 sequence: CASSAGQGEGFSGANVLTF. The CDR3 nucleotides are TGTGCCAGCAGCGCTGGACAGGGCGAAGGCTTCTCTGGGGCCAACGTCCTGACTTTC. This sequence joins TRBV21-1 and TRBJ2-6; TRBD1 was called by the table and not checked on the DNA. TRBV21-1 is a recognized pseudogene. CDR3 length equals 19 residues.

The genes are TRBV24-1 and TRBJ1-2; TRBD1 is a possible D gene (6 bases). V was pared by 3 bases and J by 4 bases, with 17 bases between. The CDR3 contains 16 residues. Germline assignment: CDR1 KGHDR and CDR2 SFDVKD. The CDR3 region has the DNA TGTGCCACCAGTGATGCCGGGGCAGGACAGACCTATGGCTACACCTTC. Protein product: CATSDAGAGQTYGYTF.